This is a list of T cell receptor beta chains from one sample in a study of blood T cell repertoires in COVID-19. The method was immunoSEQ multiplex PCR; TCRdb's version includes in-frame clones alone and lacks a portion of them. The data contain fewer than 200,000 clones, around 85% of them singletons. What was sequenced was peripheral blood. Source of these receptors: a man in his 60s who had recovered from COVID-19. The CDR3 runs from the conserved cysteine through the conserved F or W. Each record gives: D gene, V gene, J gene, clone size, CDR3 length, CDR3 protein, CDR3 DNA. A D gene is named only where the DNA matches it firmly. For some rows the clone size is stated as once, few or many, or as a class when expanded; others skip it.

>NA|TRBV20-1|TRBJ1-4|NA|15
CSVSFRTTTNEKLFF
TGCAGTGTTAGTTTCCGGACAACAACTAATGAAAAACTGTTTTTT
>NA|TRBV19|TRBJ1-5|NA|18
CASSIERAWGGSNQPQHF
TGTGCCAGTAGTATTGAGAGGGCCTGGGGGGGTAGCAATCAGCCCCAGCATTTT
>TRBD1|TRBV19|TRBJ1-2|NA|13
CASTRTGMDGYTF
TGTGCCAGTACCCGGACAGGGATGGATGGCTACACCTTC
>TRBD2|TRBV7-3|TRBJ2-1|NA|18
CASSSSTSGGTSYNEQFF
TGTGCCAGCAGCTCCTCGACTAGCGGGGGGACCTCCTACAATGAGCAGTTCTTC
>TRBD1|TRBV27|TRBJ2-7|NA|14
CASRRQGLAYEQYF
TGTGCCAGCAGGAGACAGGGGCTCGCCTACGAGCAGTACTTC
>NA|TRBV19|TRBJ2-7|NA|13
CASSVSGYYEQYF
TGTGCCAGTAGCGTCTCAGGGTACTACGAGCAGTACTTC
>NA|TRBV11-1|TRBJ1-1|NA|16
CASSNEGGRGGLKAFF
TGTGCCAGCAGCAACGAAGGGGGACGAGGGGGTTTGAAAGCTTTCTTT
>NA|TRBV9|TRBJ2-3|NA|16
CASSVSGQPSTDTQYF
TGTGCCAGCAGCGTATCTGGACAGCCGAGCACAGATACGCAGTATTTT
>TRBD2|TRBV19|TRBJ2-1|few|14
CASSPGEGINEQFF
TGTGCCAGTAGCCCTGGGGAGGGCATCAATGAGCAGTTCTTC
>NA|TRBV4-1|TRBJ1-2|NA|15
CASSQVLGAGYGYTF
TGCGCCAGCAGCCAAGTATTGGGGGCCGGCTATGGCTACACCTTC
>NA|TRBV10-3|TRBJ1-4|NA|13
CAISEQGAEKLFF
TGTGCCATCAGTGAACAGGGAGCTGAAAAACTGTTTTTT
>NA|TRBV19|TRBJ1-2|NA|12
CATKVTSYGYTF
TGTGCCACCAAGGTGACAAGCTATGGCTACACCTTC
>TRBD1|TRBV30|TRBJ2-3|NA|12
CAWGQGADTQYF
TGTGCCTGGGGACAGGGGGCAGATACGCAGTATTTT
>TRBD1|TRBV30|TRBJ1-2|NA|13
CAGNPGTGDGYTF
TGTGCCGGGAACCCCGGGACAGGGGACGGCTACACCTTC
>NA|TRBV6-5|TRBJ2-7|NA|16
CASSYSGTSPSYEQYF
TGTGCCAGCAGTTACTCAGGGACTTCACCTTCCTACGAGCAGTACTTC
>NA|TRBV6-5|TRBJ1-1|NA|14
CASSYKAVNTEAFF
TGTGCCAGCAGTTACAAGGCGGTGAACACTGAAGCTTTCTTT
>TRBD1|TRBV11-2|TRBJ1-2|NA|14
CASSLLTGPYGYTF
TGTGCCAGCAGCTTATTGACAGGGCCCTATGGCTACACCTTC
>NA|TRBV2|TRBJ2-4|NA|19
CASSVTTGTKNIAKNIQYF
TGTGCCAGCAGCGTAACAACCGGGACAAAAAACATAGCCAAAAACATTCAGTACTTC
>NA|TRBV25-1|TRBJ2-7|few|13
CASSGQGNDEQYF
TGTGCCAGCAGTGGCCAGGGGAATGACGAGCAGTACTTC
>NA|TRBV7-3|TRBJ1-1|NA|14
CASSRQGGETEAFF
TGTGCCAGCAGCAGACAAGGGGGTGAAACTGAAGCTTTCTTT
>TRBD1|TRBV3-1/TRBV3-2|TRBJ1-3|NA|17
CASSQARTGGFGNTIYF
TGTGCCAGCAGCCAAGCCCGGACAGGGGGCTTTGGAAACACCATATATTTT
>NA|TRBV23-1|TRBJ2-7|NA|14
CASSATGPPYEQYF
TGCGCCAGCAGCGCGACAGGCCCTCCCTACGAGCAGTACTTC
>TRBD1|TRBV3-1/TRBV3-2|TRBJ1-2|NA|15
CASSQGPDRGDGYTF
TGTGCCAGCAGCCAAGGGCCGGACAGGGGCGATGGCTACACCTTC
>NA|TRBV27|TRBJ2-7|NA|14
CASSLQGHSYEQYF
TGTGCCAGCAGCCTCCAGGGACACTCCTACGAGCAGTACTTC
>TRBD2|TRBV19|TRBJ2-3|NA|17
CASSMRGLAGVADTQYF
TGTGCCAGTAGTATGAGGGGACTAGCGGGAGTGGCAGATACGCAGTATTTT
>TRBD2|TRBV2|TRBJ2-7|NA|16
CARRRGLSGGAYEQYF
TGTGCCAGGAGACGCGGTTTATCTGGGGGGGCCTACGAGCAGTACTTC
>NA|TRBV5-5|TRBJ1-2|NA|13
CASSLEGSYGYTF
TGTGCCAGCAGCTTGGAGGGGTCCTATGGCTACACCTTC
>TRBD1|TRBV19|TRBJ1-1|few|15
CASRTGGIGNTEAFF
TGTGCCAGTAGAACAGGGGGCATTGGGAACACTGAAGCTTTCTTT
>NA|TRBV7-3|TRBJ2-1|NA|13
CASSSGLHNEQFF
TGTGCCAGCAGCTCCGGACTCCACAATGAGCAGTTCTTC
>NA|TRBV27|TRBJ1-1|NA|13
CASSLWQGGGAFF
TGTGCCAGCAGTTTATGGCAGGGAGGGGGAGCTTTCTTT
>TRBD1|TRBV27|TRBJ2-4|few|18
CASSPLTGDAIAKNIQYF
TGTGCCAGCAGTCCTTTGACAGGGGACGCCATAGCCAAAAACATTCAGTACTTC
>NA|TRBV7-9|TRBJ2-3|few|14
CASSSTGFTDTQYF
TGTGCCAGCAGCTCAACAGGGTTTACAGATACGCAGTATTTT
>NA|TRBV5-1|TRBJ1-2|NA|16
CASTQGWASGNYGYTF
TGCGCCAGCACCCAAGGATGGGCCTCGGGAAACTATGGCTACACCTTC
>TRBD1|TRBV19|TRBJ2-7|NA|15
CASSMPGQGLYEQYF
TGTGCCAGTAGTATGCCGGGACAGGGACTATACGAGCAGTACTTC
>NA|TRBV6-2/TRBV6-3|TRBJ1-2|once|13
CASSNPDYNGYTF
TGTGCCAGCAGTAATCCGGACTATAATGGCTACACCTTC
>TRBD2|TRBV7-3|TRBJ2-1|NA|15
CASSLDSGGPQEQFF
TGTGCCAGCAGCTTAGATAGCGGGGGGCCCCAGGAGCAGTTCTTC
>NA|TRBV7-6|TRBJ2-1|NA|14
CASSLSTVYNEQFF
TGTGCCAGCAGCTTATCGACAGTGTACAATGAGCAGTTCTTC
>NA|TRBV19|TRBJ1-2|NA|12
CASMGLGYGYTF
TGTGCCAGTATGGGACTGGGCTATGGCTACACCTTC
>TRBD2|TRBV7-2|TRBJ2-3|NA|13
CAGGVTRTDTQYF
TGTGCCGGGGGGGTGACTCGCACAGATACGCAGTATTTT
>NA|TRBV4-1|TRBJ1-5|NA|16
CASSQVARGSNQPQHF
TGCGCCAGCAGCCAAGTAGCCAGGGGTAGCAATCAGCCCCAGCATTTT
>NA|TRBV5-6|TRBJ1-1|NA|13
CASSPWQNTEAFF
TGTGCCAGCAGCCCTTGGCAGAACACTGAAGCTTTCTTT
>NA|TRBV2|TRBJ2-7|NA|13
CASQTGRGTEQYF
TGTGCCAGCCAGACGGGGAGGGGGACCGAGCAGTACTTC
>NA|TRBV6-5|TRBJ1-2|NA|12
CASFRVPGGYTF
TGTGCCAGCTTCCGGGTCCCGGGTGGCTACACCTTC
>NA|TRBV5-6|TRBJ1-3|NA|15
CASSFQGFSGNTIYF
TGTGCCAGCAGCTTCCAGGGTTTCTCTGGAAACACCATATATTTT
>TRBD1|TRBV6-5|TRBJ1-6|NA|13
CASLQGAGSPLHF
TGTGCCAGCCTACAGGGGGCTGGTTCACCCCTCCACTTT
>NA|TRBV12-3/TRBV12-4|TRBJ2-7|many|11
CASSSNYEQYF
TGTGCCAGCAGTTCCAACTACGAGCAGTACTTC
>NA|TRBV6-6|TRBJ1-1|NA|19
CASSRLRTGSTTPHTEAFF
TGTGCCAGCAGCCGACTTCGAACGGGGTCGACTACACCCCACACTGAAGCTTTCTTT
>TRBD1|TRBV7-6|TRBJ1-2|NA|15
CASSNGPGQGYGYTF
TGTGCCAGCAGCAATGGCCCGGGACAGGGGTATGGCTACACCTTC
>NA|TRBV5-6|TRBJ1-2|NA|13
CASSLGGSYGYTF
TGTGCCAGCAGCTTGGGCGGGTCCTATGGCTACACCTTC
>TRBD1|TRBV9|TRBJ2-5|NA|15
CASSATGELGETQYF
TGTGCCAGCAGCGCGACAGGGGAGCTAGGGGAGACCCAGTACTTC
>NA|TRBV7-9|TRBJ2-7|NA|15
CASSLARAISYEQYF
TGTGCCAGCAGCTTAGCCAGGGCAATATCCTACGAGCAGTACTTC
>TRBD2|TRBV5-6|TRBJ2-5|NA|14
CASSLGLAGGGQYF
TGTGCCAGCAGCTTGGGACTAGCGGGGGGCGGCCAGTACTTC
>TRBD1|TRBV7-2|TRBJ2-2|NA|16
CASTPRGQAFGGELFF
TGTGCCAGCACCCCACGGGGACAGGCTTTTGGCGGGGAGCTGTTTTTT
>NA|TRBV7-8|TRBJ1-1|NA|14
CASSLRQSGTEAFF
TGTGCCAGCAGCTTGCGACAGAGTGGCACTGAAGCTTTCTTT